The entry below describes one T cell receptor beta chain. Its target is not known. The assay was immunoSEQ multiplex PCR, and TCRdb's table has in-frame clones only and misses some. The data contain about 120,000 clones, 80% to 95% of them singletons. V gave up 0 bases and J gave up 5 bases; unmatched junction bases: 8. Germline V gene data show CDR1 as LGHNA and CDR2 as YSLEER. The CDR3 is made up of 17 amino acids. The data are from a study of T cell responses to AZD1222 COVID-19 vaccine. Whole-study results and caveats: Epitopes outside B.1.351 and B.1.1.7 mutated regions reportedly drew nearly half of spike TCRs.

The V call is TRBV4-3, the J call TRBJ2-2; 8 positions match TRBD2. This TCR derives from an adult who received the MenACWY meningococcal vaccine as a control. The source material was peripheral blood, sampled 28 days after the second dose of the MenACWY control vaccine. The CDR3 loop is CASSQDPGGPGTGELFF. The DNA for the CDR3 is TGCGCCAGCAGCCAAGATCCGGGGGGGCCGGGTACCGGGGAGCTGTTTTTT.